This T cell receptor beta chain was sequenced in a study of shared clonotypes between healthy human individuals. General study results and limits: The study generally estimated greater richness for naive than memory subsets.

Details on this clone: Its cognate antigen is unknown.

CD45RO-negative, CCR7-selected cells formed the naive CD8 fraction, which excluded terminally differentiated effector memory CD45RA+ cells. Every one of the donors was a Caucasian adult that lived in Nashville, Tennessee. The CDR3 spans 13 residues. With 3 bases removed from V and 4 bases from J, the gap between germline ends came to 6 bases. The germline V gene has CDR1 MNHEY and CDR2 SMNVEV (reference sequence). On sorted subsets, replicate PCRs used about 180 ng DNA, or tens of thousands of T cell genomes. The data were produced by immunoSEQ multiplex PCR, yet TCRdb's version contains in-frame clones alone and is incomplete. Of under 850,000 clones listed, more than 85% are singletons.

Sample: naive CD8+ T cells sorted from blood. The V gene is TRBV27, the J gene TRBJ2-2; no clear D gene. This TCR came from a man aged 25 to 40 in good health. The CDR3 DNA reads TGTGCCAGCAGTTTTTCGGTCACCGGGGAGCTGTTTTTT. It is translated as CASSFSVTGELFF.